One and the same sample provided the 10 T cell receptor beta chains below, sequenced in a study of cytomegalovirus exposure and HLA in healthy donors. A multiplex PCR was run with 60 Vbeta primers and 13 Jbeta primers. Method: immunoSEQ multiplex PCR; TCRdb's copy keeps in-frame clones and lacks some. Among under 50,000 clones, approximately 90% were seen once, and the ten largest hold around 8%. Sequenced: PBMCs. These receptors all come from a middle-aged woman in good health and CMV-seropositive.

This chain joins TRBV19 and TRBJ1-1; the match to TRBD1 covers 7 bases. The CDR3 spans 14 residues. The germline CDR1 and CDR2 sequences are LNHDA and SQIVND (reference sequence). V trimming: 7 bases; J trimming: 3 bases; junction bases outside the gene matches: 8. CDR3 sequence (DNA): TGTGCCAGTACCCAGGGGGGACCACACACTGAAGCTTTCTTT. Translated, it gives CASTQGGPHTEAFF.

This clone was seen a single time. This CDR3 is also generated by other DNA sequences in the sample. The chain has TRBV5-1 and TRBJ1-1; weak D call: TRBD1 (6 bases). The V end was cut by 4 bases, the J end by 1 base, with 14 bases between. Germline V gene lookup returns CDR1 SGHRS and CDR2 YFSETQ. The CDR3 totals 15 residues. The CDR3 protein is CASSAQGLGNTEAFF. The CDR3 DNA reads as TGCGCCAGCAGCGCACAGGGCCTGGGGAACACTGAAGCTTTCTTT.

V gene TRBV9 combines with J gene TRBJ2-5; 8 bases match TRBD2. This CDR3 has 15 amino acids. Germline V gene lookup returns CDR1 SGDLS and CDR2 YYNGEE. Trimming cost V 0 bases and J 2 bases; bases outside gene matches: 3. CDR3 DNA: TGTGCCAGCAGCGTAGGGCCGGGGGGGCAAGAGACCCAGTACTTC. It yields the protein CASSVGPGGQETQYF.

The chain recombines TRBV6-5 with TRBJ2-3; TRBD1 might be the D (5 bases). V lost 8 bases to trimming and J lost 0 bases, with 15 bases between them. CDR1 and CDR2 from the germline V gene are MNHEY and SVGAGI. The CDR3 is made up of 15 amino acids. Here the CDR3 reads CASGNKGLSTDTQYF. The CDR3 bases are TGTGCCAGCGGTAATAAGGGGCTAAGCACAGATACGCAGTATTTT.

V and J are TRBV5-1 and TRBJ2-7, with unresolved D. Per germline, CDR1 SGHRS and CDR2 YFSETQ. V lost 3 bases to trimming and J lost 0 bases, with 4 bases between them. The CDR3 is 12 residues long. The CDR3 is CASSYSSYEQYF. CDR3 in DNA: TGCGCCAGCAGCTATAGCTCCTACGAGCAGTACTTC. Full variable domain (missing parts from reference TRBV5-1 and TRBJ2-7): KAGVTQTPRYLIKTRGQQVTLSCSPISGHRSVSWYQQTPGQGLQFLFEYFSETQRNKGNFPGRFSGRQFSNSRSEMNVSTLELGDSALYLCASSYSSYEQYFGPGTRLTVT.

The rearrangement links TRBV5-6 to TRBJ2-1; D perhaps matches TRBD1 (6 bases). V was trimmed by 4 bases and J by 3 bases, leaving 8 bases between them. The CDR3 spans 13 residues. Germline V lookup: CDR1 SGHDT, CDR2 YYEEEE. Written as DNA, the CDR3 is TGTGCCAGCAGCAGGGGGAACTACAATGAGCAGTTCTTC. Translated: CASSRGNYNEQFF.

The chain employs TRBV20-1 and TRBJ2-7, with no clear D. The CDR3 is made up of 10 amino acids. V lost 4 bases and J 3 bases, leaving 4 bases between the germline ends. The V gene's germline CDR1 is DFQATT and CDR2 SNEGSKA (reference sequence). CDR3 nucleotide sequence: TGCAGTGCTAATAGCTACGAGCAGTACTTC. It is translated as CSANSYEQYF.

The rearrangement links TRBV13 to TRBJ2-7; 7 bases fit TRBD1. Unmatched junction bases numbered 9, after V lost 4 bases and J lost 3 bases. Per the germline V gene, CDR1 is PRHDT and CDR2 is FYEKMQ (reference sequence). The CDR3 contains 15 residues. This CDR3 is CASSYGRTGLYEQYF. CDR3 in DNA: TGTGCCAGCAGCTATGGCAGGACAGGCCTCTACGAGCAGTACTTC.

V gene TRBV9 combines with J gene TRBJ1-2, with 8 bases identical to TRBD1. V lost 2 bases to trimming and J lost 5 bases; unmatched junction nucleotides: 14. Looked up from germline, CDR1 is SGDLS and CDR2 is YYNGEE. The CDR3 is made up of 17 amino acids. CDR3 sequence reads: CASSVSTGTGYCYGYTF. The CDR3 DNA sequence: TGTGCCAGCAGCGTCTCTACCGGGACAGGATATTGTTATGGCTACACCTTC.

The J gene is TRBJ1-1, the V gene TRBV7-3, with D hard to call. V was trimmed by 5 bases and J by 1 base, leaving 23 bases between them. This CDR3 has 18 residues. CDR1 SGHTA and CDR2 FQGTGA come from the germline V gene. CDR3 DNA: TGTGCCAGCAGCCCTACGAGATTCGGACTACAGAAGAACACTGAAGCTTTCTTT. Amino acids: CASSPTRFGLQKNTEAFF.